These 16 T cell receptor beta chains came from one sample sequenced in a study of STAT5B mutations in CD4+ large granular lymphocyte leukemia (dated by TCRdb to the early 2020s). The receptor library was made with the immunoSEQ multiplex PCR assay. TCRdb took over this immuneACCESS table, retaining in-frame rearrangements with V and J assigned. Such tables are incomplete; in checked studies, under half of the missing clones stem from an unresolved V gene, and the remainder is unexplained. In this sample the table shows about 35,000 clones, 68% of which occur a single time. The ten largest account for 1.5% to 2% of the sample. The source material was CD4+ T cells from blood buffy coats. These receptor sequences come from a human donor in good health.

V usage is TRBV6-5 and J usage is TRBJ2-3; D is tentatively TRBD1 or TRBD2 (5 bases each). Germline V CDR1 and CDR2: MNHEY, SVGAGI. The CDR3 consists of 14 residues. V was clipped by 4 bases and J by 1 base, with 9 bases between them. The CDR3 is CASSLVGGTDTQYF. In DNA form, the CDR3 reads TGTGCCAGCAGTTTGGTGGGGGGCACAGATACGCAGTATTTT.

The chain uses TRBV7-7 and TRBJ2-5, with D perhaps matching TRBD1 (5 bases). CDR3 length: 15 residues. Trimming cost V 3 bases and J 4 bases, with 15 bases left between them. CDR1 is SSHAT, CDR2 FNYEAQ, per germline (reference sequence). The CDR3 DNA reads TGTGCCAGCAGCTTTAACCCCAGGGATGGAGAGACCCAGTACTTC. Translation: CASSFNPRDGETQYF.

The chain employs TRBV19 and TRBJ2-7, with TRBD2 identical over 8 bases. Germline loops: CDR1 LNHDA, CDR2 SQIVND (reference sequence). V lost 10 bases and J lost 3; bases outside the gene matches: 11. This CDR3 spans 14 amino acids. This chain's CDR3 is CATQPLAGNYEQYF. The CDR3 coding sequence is TGTGCCACCCAGCCCCTAGCGGGTAACTACGAGCAGTACTTC.

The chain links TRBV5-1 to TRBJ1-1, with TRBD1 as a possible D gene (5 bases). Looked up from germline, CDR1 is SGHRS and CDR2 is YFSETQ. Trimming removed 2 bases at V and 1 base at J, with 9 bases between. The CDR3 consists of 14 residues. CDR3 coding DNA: TGCGCCAGCAGCTTACAGGTTTCGAACACTGAAGCTTTCTTT. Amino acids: CASSLQVSNTEAFF.

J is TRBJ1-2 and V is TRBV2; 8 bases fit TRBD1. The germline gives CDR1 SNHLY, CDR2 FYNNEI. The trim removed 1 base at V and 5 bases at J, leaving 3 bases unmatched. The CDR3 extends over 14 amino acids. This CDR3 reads CASSEGDRRYGYTF. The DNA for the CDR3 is TGTGCCAGCAGTGAAGGGGACAGGCGATATGGCTACACCTTC.

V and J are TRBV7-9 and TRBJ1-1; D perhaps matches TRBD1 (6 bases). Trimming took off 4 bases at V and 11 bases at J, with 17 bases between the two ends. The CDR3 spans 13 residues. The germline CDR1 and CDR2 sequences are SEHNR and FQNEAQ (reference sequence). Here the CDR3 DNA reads TGTGCCAGCAGCTGGGGACATACTGGGGGGGCTTTCTTT. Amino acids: CASSWGHTGGAFF.

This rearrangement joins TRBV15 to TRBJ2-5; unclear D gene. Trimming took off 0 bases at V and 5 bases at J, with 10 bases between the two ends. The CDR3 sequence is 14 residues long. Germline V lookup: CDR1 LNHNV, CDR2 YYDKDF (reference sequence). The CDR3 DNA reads TGTGCCACCAGCAGAGATCTTGGGAAGGAGACCCAGTACTTC. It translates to CATSRDLGKETQYF. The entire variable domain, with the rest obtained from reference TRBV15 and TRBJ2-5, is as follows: DAMVIQNPRYQVTQFGKPVTLSCSQTLNHNVMYWYQQKSSQAPKLLFHYYDKDFNNEADTPDNFQSRRPNTSFCFLDIRSPGLGDTAMYLCATSRDLGKETQYFGPGTRLLVL.

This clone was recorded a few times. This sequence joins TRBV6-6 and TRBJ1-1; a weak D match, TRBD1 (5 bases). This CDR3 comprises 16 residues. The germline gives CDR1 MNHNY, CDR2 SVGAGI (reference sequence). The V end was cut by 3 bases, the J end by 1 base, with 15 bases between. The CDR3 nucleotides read TGTGCCAGCAGTTATGGGCAGGGTGGGGGGAACACTGAAGCTTTCTTT. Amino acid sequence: CASSYGQGGGNTEAFF.

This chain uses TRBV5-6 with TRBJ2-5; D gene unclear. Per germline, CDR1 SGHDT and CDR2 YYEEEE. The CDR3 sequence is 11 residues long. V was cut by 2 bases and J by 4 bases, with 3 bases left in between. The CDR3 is CASSLSETQYF. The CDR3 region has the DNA TGTGCCAGCAGCTTATCAGAGACCCAGTACTTC. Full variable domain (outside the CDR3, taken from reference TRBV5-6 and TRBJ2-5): DAGVTQSPTHLIKTRGQQVTLRCSPKSGHDTVSWYQQALGQGPQFIFQYYEEEERQRGNFPDRFSGHQFPNYSSELNVNALLLGDSALYLCASSLSETQYFGPGTRLLVL.

The CDR3 loop reads CASSLALGLSQHF. The CDR3 coding sequence is TGTGCCAGCAGCTTAGCCCTAGGATTGTCCCAGCATTTT. The rearrangement uses TRBV11-3 and TRBJ1-5; D is undetermined. Per the germline V gene, CDR1 is SGHNT and CDR2 is YENEEA. The V end lost 1 base, the J end lost 11 bases, and 12 bases lay between the germline ends. The CDR3 contains 13 residues.

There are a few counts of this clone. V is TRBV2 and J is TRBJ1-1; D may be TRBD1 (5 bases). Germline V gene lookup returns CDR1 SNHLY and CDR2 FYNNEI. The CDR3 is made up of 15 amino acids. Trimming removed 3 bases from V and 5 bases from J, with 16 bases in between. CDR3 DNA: TGTGCCAGCAGTGACTGGGCAGGGCCGGGGACTGAAGCTTTCTTT. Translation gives CASSDWAGPGTEAFF. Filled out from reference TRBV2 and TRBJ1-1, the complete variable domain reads EPEVTQTPSHQVTQMGQEVILRCVPISNHLYFYWYRQILGQKVEFLVSFYNNEISEKSEIFDDQFSVERPDGSNFTLKIRSTKLEDSAMYFCASSDWAGPGTEAFFGQGTRLTVV.

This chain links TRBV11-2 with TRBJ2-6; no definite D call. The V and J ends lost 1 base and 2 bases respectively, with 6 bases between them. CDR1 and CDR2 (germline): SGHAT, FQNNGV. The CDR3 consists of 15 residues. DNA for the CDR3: TGTGCCAGCAGCTTAGGGCCCGCTGGGGCCAACGTCCTGACTTTC. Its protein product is CASSLGPAGANVLTF.

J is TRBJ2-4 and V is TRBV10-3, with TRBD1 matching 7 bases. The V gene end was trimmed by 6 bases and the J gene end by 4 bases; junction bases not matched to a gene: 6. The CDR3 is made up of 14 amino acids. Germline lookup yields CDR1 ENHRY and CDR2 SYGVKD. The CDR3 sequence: CAISPGTVKNIQYF. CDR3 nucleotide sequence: TGTGCCATCAGCCCCGGGACAGTAAAAAACATTCAGTACTTC.

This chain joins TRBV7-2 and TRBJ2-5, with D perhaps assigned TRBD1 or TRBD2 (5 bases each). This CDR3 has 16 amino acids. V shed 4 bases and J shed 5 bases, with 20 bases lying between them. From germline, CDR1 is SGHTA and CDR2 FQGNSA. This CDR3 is CASSYAGAPPRETQYF. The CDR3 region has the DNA TGTGCCAGCAGCTACGCCGGGGCCCCTCCGCGGGAGACCCAGTACTTC.

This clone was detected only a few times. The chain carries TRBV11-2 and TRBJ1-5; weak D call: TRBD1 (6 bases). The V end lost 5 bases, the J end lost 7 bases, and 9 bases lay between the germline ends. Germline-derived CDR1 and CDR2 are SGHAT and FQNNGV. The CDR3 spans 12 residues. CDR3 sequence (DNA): TGTGCCAGCAGCACGACAGGCCAGCCCCAGCATTTT. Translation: CASSTTGQPQHF.

CDR3 sequence (DNA): TGTGCCAGCAGCGGACCGGGACGGATGAACACTGAAGCTTTCTTT. Protein sequence: CASSGPGRMNTEAFF. The V gene is TRBV5-8, the J gene TRBJ1-1; TRBD1 is a possible D gene (5 bases). The CDR3 has 15 residues. CDR1 SGHTS and CDR2 YDEGEE come from the germline V gene. The V end was cut by 4 bases, the J end by 0 bases, with 13 bases between.